This TCR beta chain stems from a study of T cell repertoires in cytomegalovirus infection. About the study: Based on public TCR beta signatures, there were indications of CMV infection and of a matching HLA type.

Trimming took off 4 bases at V and 7 bases at J, with 12 bases between the two ends. Per germline, CDR1 SGHAT and CDR2 FQNNGV. The CDR3 runs to 13 residues. This clonotype turned up a few times. Its antigen is still unknown. TCRdb used MiXCR to reprocess the reads, holding one entry per CDR3 protein. The repertoire holds tens of thousands of distinct CDR3 sequences, with 20% to 25% as singletons. This clonotype was sampled from a human donor in good health (CMV status not recorded). Some clones in this sample may be carry-over from other donors' samples. The sample in question was CD8+ T cells from cultured PBMCs, obtained from culture after CMV antigen stimulation. The chain combines TRBV11-2 with TRBJ2-3; D is perhaps TRBD2 (5 bases). Here the CDR3 DNA reads TGTGCCAGCAGCTGGACGTCGGGAAATACGCAGTATTTT. Translated, it gives CASSWTSGNTQYF.